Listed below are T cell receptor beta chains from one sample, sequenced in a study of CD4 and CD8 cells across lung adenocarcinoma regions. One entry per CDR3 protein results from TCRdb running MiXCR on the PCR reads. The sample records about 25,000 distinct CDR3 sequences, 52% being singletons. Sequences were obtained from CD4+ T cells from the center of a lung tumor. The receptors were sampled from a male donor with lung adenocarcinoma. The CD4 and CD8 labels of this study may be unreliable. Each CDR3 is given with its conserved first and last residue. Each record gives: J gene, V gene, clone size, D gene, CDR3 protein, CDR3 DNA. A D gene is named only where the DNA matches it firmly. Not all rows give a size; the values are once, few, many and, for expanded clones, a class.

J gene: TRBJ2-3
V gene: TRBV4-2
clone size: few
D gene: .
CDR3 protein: CASSQDGATATDMQYF
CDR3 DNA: TGTGCCAGCAGCCAAGACGGCGCAACCGCCACAGATATGCAGTATTTC

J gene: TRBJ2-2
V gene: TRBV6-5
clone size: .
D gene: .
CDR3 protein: CASSYQLAVCTGTLYF
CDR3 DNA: TGTGCCAGCAGTTATCAGCTGGCGGTGTGTACAGGGACGCTGTATTTT

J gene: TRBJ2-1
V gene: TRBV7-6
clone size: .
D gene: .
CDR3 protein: CASSPGGTYNEQFF
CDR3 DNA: TGTGCCAGCAGTCCCGGGGGAACATACAATGAGCAGTTCTTC

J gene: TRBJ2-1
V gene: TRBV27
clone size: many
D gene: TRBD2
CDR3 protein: CASSLGWGRGLAGGGEQFF
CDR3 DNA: TGTGCCAGCAGTTTAGGGTGGGGTAGGGGACTAGCGGGAGGCGGTGAGCAGTTCTTC

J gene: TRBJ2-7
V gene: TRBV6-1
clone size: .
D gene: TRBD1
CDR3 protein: CASSVPGDRSENEQYF
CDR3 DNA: TGTGCCAGCAGTGTCCCGGGGGACAGGAGCGAAAATGAGCAGTACTTC

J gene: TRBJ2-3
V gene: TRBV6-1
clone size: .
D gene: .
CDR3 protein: CASSRRVAAVATDTLYF
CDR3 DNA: TGTGCCAGCAGCCGGAGGGTAGCAGCTGTGGCCACAGATACGCTGTATTTT

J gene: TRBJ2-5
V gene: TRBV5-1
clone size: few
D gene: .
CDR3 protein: CASSLALTELQETQYF
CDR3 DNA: TGCGCCAGCAGCTTGGCCTTGACCGAACTCCAAGAGACCCAGTACTTC

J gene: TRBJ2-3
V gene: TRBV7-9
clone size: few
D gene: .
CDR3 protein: CASSFILGSGTDTQYF
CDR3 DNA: TGTGCCAGCAGCTTCATACTCGGGAGCGGCACAGATACGCAGTATTTT

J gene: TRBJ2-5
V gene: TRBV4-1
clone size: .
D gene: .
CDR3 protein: CASSQRLAQETQYF
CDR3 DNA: TGCGCCAGCAGTCAGCGGCTAGCTCAAGAGACCCAGTACTTC

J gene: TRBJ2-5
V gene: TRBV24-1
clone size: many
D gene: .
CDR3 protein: CATSDPQGAETQYF
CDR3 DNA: TGTGCCACCAGTGATCCTCAGGGAGCCGAGACCCAGTACTTC

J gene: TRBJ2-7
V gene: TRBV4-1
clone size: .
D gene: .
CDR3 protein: CASSQPSSAHSYEQYF
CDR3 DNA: TGCGCCAGCAGCCAACCCTCCAGCGCCCACTCCTACGAGCAGTACTTC

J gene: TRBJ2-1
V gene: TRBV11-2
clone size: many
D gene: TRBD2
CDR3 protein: CASSLRLGGRGSYNEQFF
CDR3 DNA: TGTGCCAGCAGCTTAAGGTTAGGCGGGAGAGGCTCCTACAATGAGCAGTTCTTC

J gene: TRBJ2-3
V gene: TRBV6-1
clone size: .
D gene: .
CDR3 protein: CASRGIGTDSTETQYF
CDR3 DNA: TGTGCCAGCAGGGGTATCGGGACTGATAGCACAGAGACGCAGTATTTT

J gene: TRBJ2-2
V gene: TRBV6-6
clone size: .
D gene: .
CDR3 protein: CARGLQSGSTGELFF
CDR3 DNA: TGTGCCAGGGGACTCCAGTCCGGAAGTACCGGGGAGCTGTTTTTT